The clone carrying this T cell receptor (beta chain) is categorized as large. Its antigen is not known. Trimming removed 0 bases at V and 6 bases at J, with 8 bases between. This CDR3 is 13 amino acids long. Germline lookup yields CDR1 MNHEY and CDR2 SVGAGI. The entry originates in a study of metastatic and nonmetastatic thyroid tumors. Overall study: The comparison covered peripheral blood and tumor or nodule tissue in malignant and benign thyroid patients.

In the original analysis: What underpinned the distant-metastasis classifier for papillary thyroid cancer was the set of CDR3 differences across clinicopathological groups. TCRdb re-analyzed the PCR reads using MiXCR. The V and J calls were not made by the authors but by TCRdb's processing. The table records over 8,500 clones, 30% to 40% of them present only once. Points from the study as a whole: Malignant tumors reportedly showed significantly higher TCR beta diversity than benign nodules in both blood and tumor.

No patient had received any treatment before thyroid surgery. The sample was adjacent normal tissue. The gene calls are TRBV6-5 and TRBJ1-2; D gene uncertain. This TCR was recovered from a female donor with papillary thyroid cancer or a benign thyroid nodule (not recorded which). Some clones in this sample may be carry-over from other donors' samples. The CDR3 loop reads CASSYSAGDGYTF. The DNA for the CDR3 is TGTGCCAGCAGTTACTCGGCAGGCGATGGCTACACCTTC.